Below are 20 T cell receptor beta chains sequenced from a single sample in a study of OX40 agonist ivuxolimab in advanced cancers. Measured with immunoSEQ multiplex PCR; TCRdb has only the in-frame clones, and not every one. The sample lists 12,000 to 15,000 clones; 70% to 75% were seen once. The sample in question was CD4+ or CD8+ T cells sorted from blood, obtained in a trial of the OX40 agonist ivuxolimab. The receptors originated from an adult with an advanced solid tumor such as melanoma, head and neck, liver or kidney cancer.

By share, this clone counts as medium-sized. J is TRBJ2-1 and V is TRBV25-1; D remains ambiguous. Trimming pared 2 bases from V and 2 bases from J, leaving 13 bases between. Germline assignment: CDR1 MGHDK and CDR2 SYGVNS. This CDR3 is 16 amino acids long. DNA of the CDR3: TGTGCCAGCAGTGAACTTGGCGGAGAAGCCTACAATGAGCAGTTCTTC. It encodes CASSELGGEAYNEQFF.

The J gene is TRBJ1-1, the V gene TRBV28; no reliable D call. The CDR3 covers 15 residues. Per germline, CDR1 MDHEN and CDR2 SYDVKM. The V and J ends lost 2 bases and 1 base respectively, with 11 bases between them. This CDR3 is CASSLGGGENTEAFF. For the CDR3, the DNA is TGTGCCAGCAGTTTAGGCGGTGGGGAGAACACTGAAGCTTTCTTT.

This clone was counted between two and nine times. The DNA of the CDR3 is TGTGCCAGCAGCGTAGGTCTTCGGGGAGATGGAGGCACAGATACGCAGTATTTT. Its protein is CASSVGLRGDGGTDTQYF. This chain joins TRBV9 and TRBJ2-3; D perhaps matches TRBD2 (5 bases). Germline-derived CDR1 and CDR2 are SGDLS and YYNGEE. V lost 0 bases to trimming and J lost 1 base, with 18 bases between them. CDR3 length equals 18 residues.

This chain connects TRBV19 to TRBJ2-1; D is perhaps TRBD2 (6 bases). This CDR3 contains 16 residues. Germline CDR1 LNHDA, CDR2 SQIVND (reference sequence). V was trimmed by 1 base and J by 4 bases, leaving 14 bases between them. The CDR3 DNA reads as TGTGCCAGTAGTATAGGGTCGGGAGCAGGATACAATGAGCAGTTCTTC. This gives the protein CASSIGSGAGYNEQFF.

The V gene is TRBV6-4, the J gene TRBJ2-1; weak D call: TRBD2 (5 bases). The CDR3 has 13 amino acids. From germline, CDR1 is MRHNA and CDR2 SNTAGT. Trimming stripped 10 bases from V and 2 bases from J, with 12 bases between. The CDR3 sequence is CATGDGAYNEQFF. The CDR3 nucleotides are TGTGCCACGGGTGACGGGGCCTACAATGAGCAGTTCTTC.

Written as DNA, the CDR3 is TGTGCCAGCAGCCAAGATCCGGAACTAGCGGGAACCGAGCAGTACTTC. Translating gives CASSQDPELAGTEQYF. The chain is built from TRBV4-2 and TRBJ2-7; 10 nucleotides align to TRBD2. The CDR3 spans 16 residues. Germline V gives CDR1 LGHNA, CDR2 YNFKEQ. Unmatched junction bases numbered 8, after V lost 0 bases and J lost 6 bases.

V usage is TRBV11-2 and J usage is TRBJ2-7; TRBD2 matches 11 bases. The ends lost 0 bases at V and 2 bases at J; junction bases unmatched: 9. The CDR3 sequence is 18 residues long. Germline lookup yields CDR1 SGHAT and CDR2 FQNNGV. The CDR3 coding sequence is TGTGCCAGCAGCTTAGAACCCGCAGTACTAGCGGGAGCCTACGAGCAGTACTTC. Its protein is CASSLEPAVLAGAYEQYF.

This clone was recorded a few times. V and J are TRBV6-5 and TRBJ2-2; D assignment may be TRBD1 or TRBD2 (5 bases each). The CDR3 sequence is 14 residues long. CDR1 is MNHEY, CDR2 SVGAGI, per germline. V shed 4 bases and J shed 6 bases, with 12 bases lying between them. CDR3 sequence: CASSSSLGAGELFF. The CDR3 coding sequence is TGTGCCAGCAGTTCGTCGTTGGGGGCCGGGGAGCTGTTTTTT.

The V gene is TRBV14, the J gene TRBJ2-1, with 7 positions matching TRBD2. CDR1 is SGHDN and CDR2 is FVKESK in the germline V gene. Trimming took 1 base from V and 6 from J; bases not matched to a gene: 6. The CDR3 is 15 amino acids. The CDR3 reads CASSQAGGSGNEQFF. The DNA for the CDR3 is TGTGCCAGCAGCCAAGCGGGGGGTTCTGGCAATGAGCAGTTCTTC. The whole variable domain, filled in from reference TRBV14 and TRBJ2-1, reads EAGVTQFPSHSVIEKGQTVTLRCDPISGHDNLYWYRRVMGKEIKFLLHFVKESKQDESGMPNNRFLAERTGGTYSTLKVQPAELEDSGVYFCASSQAGGSGNEQFFGPGTRLTVL.

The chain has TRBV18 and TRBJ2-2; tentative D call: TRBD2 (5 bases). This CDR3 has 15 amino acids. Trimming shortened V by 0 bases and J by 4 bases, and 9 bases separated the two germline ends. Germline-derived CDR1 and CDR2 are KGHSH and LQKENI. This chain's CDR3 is CASSPPDSFTGELFF. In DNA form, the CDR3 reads TGTGCCAGCTCACCACCGGACTCGTTCACCGGGGAGCTGTTTTTT.

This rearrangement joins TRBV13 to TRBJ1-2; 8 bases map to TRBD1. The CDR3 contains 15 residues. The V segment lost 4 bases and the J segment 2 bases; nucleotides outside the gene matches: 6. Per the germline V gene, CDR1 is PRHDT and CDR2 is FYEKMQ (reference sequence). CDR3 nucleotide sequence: TGTGCCAGCAGCTACGAGACAGGGGCGAACTATGGCTACACCTTC. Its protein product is CASSYETGANYGYTF.

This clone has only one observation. The CDR3 coding sequence is TGTGCCAGTAGTATTGGGGGAGATCCAGATACGCAGTATTTT. Amino acid sequence: CASSIGGDPDTQYF. This chain connects TRBV19 to TRBJ2-3; TRBD1 or TRBD2 may be the D gene (5 bases each). The CDR3 contains 14 residues. CDR1 LNHDA and CDR2 SQIVND come from the germline V gene (reference sequence). The V end was cut by 3 bases, the J end by 4 bases, with 11 bases between.

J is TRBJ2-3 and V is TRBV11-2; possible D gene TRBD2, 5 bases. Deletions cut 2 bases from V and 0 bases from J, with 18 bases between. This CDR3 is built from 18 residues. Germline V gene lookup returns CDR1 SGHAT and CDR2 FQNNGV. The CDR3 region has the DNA TGTGCCAGCAGCTTATCACCCAAAGACGGGGTTAGCACAGATACGCAGTATTTT. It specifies CASSLSPKDGVSTDTQYF.

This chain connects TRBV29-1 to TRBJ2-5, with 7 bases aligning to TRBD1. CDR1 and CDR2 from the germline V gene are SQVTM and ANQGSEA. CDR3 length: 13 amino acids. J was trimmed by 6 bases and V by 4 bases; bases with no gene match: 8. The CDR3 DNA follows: TGCAGCGTTGGAGAACAGGGGTGGCAGACCCAGTACTTC. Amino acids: CSVGEQGWQTQYF. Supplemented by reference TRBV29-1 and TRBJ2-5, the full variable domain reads SAVISQKPSRDICQRGTSLTIQCQVDSQVTMMFWYRQQPGQSLTLIATANQGSEATYESGFVIDKFPISRPNLTFSTLTVSNMSPEDSSIYLCSVGEQGWQTQYFGPGTRLLVL.

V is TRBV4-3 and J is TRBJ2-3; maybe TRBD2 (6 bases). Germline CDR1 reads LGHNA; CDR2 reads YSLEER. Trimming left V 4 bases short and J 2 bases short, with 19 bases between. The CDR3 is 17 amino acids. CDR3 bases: TGCGCCAGCAGCCCCCGGGGTATGGGGGGTCACACAGATACGCAGTATTTT. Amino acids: CASSPRGMGGHTDTQYF.

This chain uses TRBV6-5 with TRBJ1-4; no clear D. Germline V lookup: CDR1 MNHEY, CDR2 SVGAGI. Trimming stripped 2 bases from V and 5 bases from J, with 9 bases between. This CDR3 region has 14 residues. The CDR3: CASSYGQHNEKLFF. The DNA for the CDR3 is TGTGCCAGCAGTTACGGGCAGCACAATGAAAAACTGTTTTTT.

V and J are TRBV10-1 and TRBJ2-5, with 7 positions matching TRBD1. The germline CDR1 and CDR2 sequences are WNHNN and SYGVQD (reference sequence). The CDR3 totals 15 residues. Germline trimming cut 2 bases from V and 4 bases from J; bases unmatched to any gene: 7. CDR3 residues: CASSEQGGAGETQYF. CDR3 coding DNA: TGCGCCAGCAGTGAGCAAGGGGGCGCGGGAGAGACCCAGTACTTC.

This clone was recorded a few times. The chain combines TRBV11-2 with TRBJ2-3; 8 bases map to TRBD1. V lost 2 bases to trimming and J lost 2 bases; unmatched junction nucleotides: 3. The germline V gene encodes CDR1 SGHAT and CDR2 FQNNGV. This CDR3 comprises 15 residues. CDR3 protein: CASSLTGQVTDTQYF. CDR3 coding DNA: TGTGCCAGCAGCTTAACGGGACAGGTCACAGATACGCAGTATTTT. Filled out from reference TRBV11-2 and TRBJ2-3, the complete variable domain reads EAGVAQSPRYKIIEKRQSVAFWCNPISGHATLYWYQQILGQGPKLLIQFQNNGVVDDSQLPKDRFSAERLKGVDSTLKIQPAKLEDSAVYLCASSLTGQVTDTQYFGPGTRLTVL.

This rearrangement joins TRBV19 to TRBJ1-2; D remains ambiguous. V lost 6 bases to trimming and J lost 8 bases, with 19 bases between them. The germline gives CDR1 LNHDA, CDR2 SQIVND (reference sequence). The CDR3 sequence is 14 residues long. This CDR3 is CASRLRSAGTGYTF. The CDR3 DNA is TGTGCCAGTAGACTGAGGAGCGCGGGAACGGGCTACACCTTC.

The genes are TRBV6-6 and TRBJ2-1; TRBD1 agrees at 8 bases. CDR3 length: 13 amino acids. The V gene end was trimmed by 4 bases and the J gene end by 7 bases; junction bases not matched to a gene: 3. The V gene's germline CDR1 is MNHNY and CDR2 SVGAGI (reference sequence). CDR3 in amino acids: CASSWTGKNEQFF. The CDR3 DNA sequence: TGTGCCAGCAGTTGGACAGGGAAAAATGAGCAGTTCTTC.